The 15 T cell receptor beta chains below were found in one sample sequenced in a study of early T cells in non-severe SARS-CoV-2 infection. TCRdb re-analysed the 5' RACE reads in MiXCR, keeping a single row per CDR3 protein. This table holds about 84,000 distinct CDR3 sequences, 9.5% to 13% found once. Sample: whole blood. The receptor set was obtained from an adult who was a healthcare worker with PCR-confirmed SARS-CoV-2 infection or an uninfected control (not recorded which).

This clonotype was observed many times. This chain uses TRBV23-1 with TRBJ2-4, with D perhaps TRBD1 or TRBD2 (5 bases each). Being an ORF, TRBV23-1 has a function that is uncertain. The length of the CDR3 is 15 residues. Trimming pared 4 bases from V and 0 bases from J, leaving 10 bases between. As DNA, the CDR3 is TGCGCCAGCAGTCCCAGAGGGGAAGCCAAAAACATTCAGTACTTC. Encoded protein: CASSPRGEAKNIQYF.

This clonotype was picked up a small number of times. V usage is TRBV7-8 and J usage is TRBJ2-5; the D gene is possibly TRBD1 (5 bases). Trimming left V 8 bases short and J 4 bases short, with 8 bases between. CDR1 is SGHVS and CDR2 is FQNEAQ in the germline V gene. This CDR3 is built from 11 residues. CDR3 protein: CASDSLETQYF. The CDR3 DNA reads TGTGCCAGCGACAGTCTAGAGACCCAGTACTTC.

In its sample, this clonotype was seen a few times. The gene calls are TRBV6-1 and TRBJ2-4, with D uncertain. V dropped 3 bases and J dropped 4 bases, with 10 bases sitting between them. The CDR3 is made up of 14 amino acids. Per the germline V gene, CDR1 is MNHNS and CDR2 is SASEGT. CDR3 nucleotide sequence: TGTGCCAGCAGTGAGAAGGCCAGGAAAAACATTCAGTACTTC. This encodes CASSEKARKNIQYF.

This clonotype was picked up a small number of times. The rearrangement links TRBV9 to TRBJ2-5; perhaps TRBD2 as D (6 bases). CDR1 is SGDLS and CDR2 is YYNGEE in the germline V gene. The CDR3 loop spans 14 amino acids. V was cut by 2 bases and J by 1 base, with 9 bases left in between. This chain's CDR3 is CASSVGLSQETQYF. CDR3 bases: TGTGCCAGCAGCGTGGGACTGTCCCAAGAGACCCAGTACTTC.

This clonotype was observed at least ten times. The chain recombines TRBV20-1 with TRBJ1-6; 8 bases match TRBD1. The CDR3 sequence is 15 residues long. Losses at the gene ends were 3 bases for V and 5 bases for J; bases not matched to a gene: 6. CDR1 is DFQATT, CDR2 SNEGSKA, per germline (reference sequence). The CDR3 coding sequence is TGCAGTGCTAGGACCCTGACAGGGGATAATTCACCCCTCCACTTT. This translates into CSARTLTGDNSPLHF.

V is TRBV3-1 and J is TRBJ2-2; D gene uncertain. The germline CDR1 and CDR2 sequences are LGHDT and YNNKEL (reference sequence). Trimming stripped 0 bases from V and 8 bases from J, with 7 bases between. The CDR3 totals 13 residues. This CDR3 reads CASSQETDGELFF. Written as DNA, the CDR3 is TGTGCCAGCAGCCAAGAGACCGATGGGGAGCTGTTTTTT.

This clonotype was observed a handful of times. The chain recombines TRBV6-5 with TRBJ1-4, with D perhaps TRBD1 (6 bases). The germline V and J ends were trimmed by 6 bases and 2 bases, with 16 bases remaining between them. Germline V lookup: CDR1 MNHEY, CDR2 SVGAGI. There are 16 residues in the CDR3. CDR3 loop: CASSPQGSRTNEKLFF. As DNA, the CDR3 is TGTGCCAGCAGCCCCCAGGGGTCCCGTACTAATGAAAAACTGTTTTTT.

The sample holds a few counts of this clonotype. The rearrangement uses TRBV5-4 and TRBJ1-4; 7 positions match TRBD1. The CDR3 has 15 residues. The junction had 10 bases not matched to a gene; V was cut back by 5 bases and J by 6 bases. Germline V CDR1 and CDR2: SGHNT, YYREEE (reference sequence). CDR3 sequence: CASRPGRGPHEKLFF. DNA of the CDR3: TGTGCCAGCAGGCCCGGAAGGGGGCCCCATGAAAAACTGTTTTTT. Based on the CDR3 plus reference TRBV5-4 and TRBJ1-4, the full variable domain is ETGVTQSPTHLIKTRGQQVTLRCSSQSGHNTVSWYQQALGQGPQFIFQYYREEENGRGNFPPRFSGLQFPNYSSELNVNALELDDSALYLCASRPGRGPHEKLFFGSGTQLSVL.

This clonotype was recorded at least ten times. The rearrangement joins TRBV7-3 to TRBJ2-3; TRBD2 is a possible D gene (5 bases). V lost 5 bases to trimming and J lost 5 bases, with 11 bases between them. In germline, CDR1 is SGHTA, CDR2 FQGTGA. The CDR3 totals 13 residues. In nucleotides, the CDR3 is TGTGCCAGCAGCCCCCGCCGGGGAGATACGCAGTATTTT. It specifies CASSPRRGDTQYF.

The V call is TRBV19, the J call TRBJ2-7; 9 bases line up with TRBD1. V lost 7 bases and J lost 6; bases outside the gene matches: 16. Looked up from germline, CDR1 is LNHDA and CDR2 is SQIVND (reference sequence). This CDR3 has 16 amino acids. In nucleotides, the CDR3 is TGTGCCAGTACTCTGAGAGCCGGGACAGGGTCCCGCGAGCAGTACTTC. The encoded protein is CASTLRAGTGSREQYF. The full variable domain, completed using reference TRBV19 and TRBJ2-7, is DGGITQSPKYLFRKEGQNVTLSCEQNLNHDAMYWYRQDPGQGLRLIYYSQIVNDFQKGDIAEGYSVSREKKESFPLTVTSAQKNPTAFYLCASTLRAGTGSREQYFGPGTRLTVT.

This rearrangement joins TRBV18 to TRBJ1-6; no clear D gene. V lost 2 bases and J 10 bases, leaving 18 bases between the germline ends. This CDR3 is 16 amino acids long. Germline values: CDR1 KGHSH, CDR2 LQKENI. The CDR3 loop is CASSPEEGGGSSPLHF. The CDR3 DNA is TGTGCCAGCTCACCAGAGGAGGGCGGCGGGTCCTCACCCCTCCACTTT.

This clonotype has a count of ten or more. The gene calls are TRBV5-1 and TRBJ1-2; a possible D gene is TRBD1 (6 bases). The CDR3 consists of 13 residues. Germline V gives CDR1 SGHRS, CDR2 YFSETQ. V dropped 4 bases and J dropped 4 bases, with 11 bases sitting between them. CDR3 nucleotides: TGCGCCAGCAGCCCGCAGGGGTCCTATGGCTACACCTTC. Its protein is CASSPQGSYGYTF.

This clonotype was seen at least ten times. The CDR3 DNA reads TGTGCCAGCAGTGGGGCGGGGGGGCGCACAGATACGCAGTATTTT. It yields the protein CASSGAGGRTDTQYF. The chain is built from TRBV6-5 and TRBJ2-3, with 9 positions matching TRBD2. The J segment lost 1 base and the V segment lost 5 bases, leaving 4 bases of the junction unmatched. CDR3 length: 15 amino acids. Germline lookup yields CDR1 MNHEY and CDR2 SVGAGI.

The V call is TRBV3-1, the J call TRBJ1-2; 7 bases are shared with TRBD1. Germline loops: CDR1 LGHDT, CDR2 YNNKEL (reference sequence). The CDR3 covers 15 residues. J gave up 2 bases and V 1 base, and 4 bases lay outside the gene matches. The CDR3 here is CASSQGTGQNYGYTF. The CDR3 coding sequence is TGTGCCAGCAGCCAAGGGACAGGCCAGAACTATGGCTACACCTTC.

The CDR3 sequence: CSVVEGFGKNIQYF. The CDR3 nucleotides are TGCAGCGTTGTGGAGGGTTTTGGCAAAAACATTCAGTACTTC. The J gene is TRBJ2-4, the V gene TRBV29-1; tentative D call: TRBD2 (6 bases). Germline V gene lookup returns CDR1 SQVTM and CDR2 ANQGSEA. The V end was cut by 4 bases, the J end by 3 bases, with 13 bases between. This CDR3 contains 14 residues.